What follows are 29 T cell receptor beta chains derived from one specimen sequenced in a study of technical replicates of blood from several donors (TCRdb year 2017). Libraries came from the immunoSEQ multiplex PCR assay. TCRdb provides this immuneACCESS table in a form limited to in-frame rearrangements. Some clones are lacking; in checked studies, under half of them reflect an unresolved V gene, and why the rest are absent is not known. This sample has 80,000 to 100,000 clones in its table, and approximately 96% of those were observed once. Together, the top ten hold less than 0.45% of the sample. The material sequenced was T cells isolated from PBMCs. The receptors stem from a human donor in good health.

The chain links TRBV19 to TRBJ2-6, with a weak D call TRBD2 (7 bases). CDR1 is LNHDA, CDR2 SQIVND, per germline (reference sequence). V was pared by 3 bases and J by 4 bases, with 13 bases between. The CDR3 totals 16 residues. The CDR3 coding sequence is TGTGCCAGTAGTATGCGGGGGCCGGAGGGGGCCAACGTCCTGACTTTC. Residues: CASSMRGPEGANVLTF.

This clone was counted once. V gene TRBV6-5 combines with J gene TRBJ1-1; TRBD1 agrees at 8 bases. CDR3 length equals 13 residues. With V trimmed by 2 bases and J by 7 bases, 3 bases remained unmatched. Germline V gene data show CDR1 as MNHEY and CDR2 as SVGAGI. Here the CDR3 DNA reads TGTGCCAGCAGTTACACTGACAGGGGTGAAGCTTTCTTT. Residues: CASSYTDRGEAFF.

The chain recombines TRBV4-1 with TRBJ1-1; D ambiguous. CDR1 and CDR2 (germline): MGHRA, YSYEKL. The CDR3 spans 16 residues. Trimming took 4 bases from V and 6 from J, leaving 21 bases between them. The CDR3 reads CASSLRPLLGNSEAFF. In DNA form, the CDR3 reads TGCGCCAGCAGCCTCAGGCCGCTCCTTGGAAACTCTGAAGCTTTCTTT.

The chain has TRBV25-1 and TRBJ1-3; D is unresolved. The V end was cut by 2 bases, the J end by 3 bases, with 8 bases between. This CDR3 contains 14 residues. Germline-derived CDR1 and CDR2 are MGHDK and SYGVNS. CDR3 region: CASSERGFGNTIYF. CDR3 DNA sequence: TGTGCCAGCAGTGAACGGGGATTTGGAAACACCATATATTTT.

The chain links TRBV15 to TRBJ1-5, with 10 bases matching TRBD1. The J segment lost 7 bases and the V segment lost 1 base, leaving 4 bases of the junction unmatched. CDR3 length: 15 amino acids. Germline V gene lookup returns CDR1 LNHNV and CDR2 YYDKDF (reference sequence). CDR3 sequence reads: CATSRGRDRGQPQHF. CDR3 nucleotide sequence: TGTGCCACCAGCAGAGGGCGGGACAGGGGACAGCCCCAGCATTTT.

The genes are TRBV27 and TRBJ1-5; 9 bases agree with TRBD1. The CDR3 has 14 amino acids. J was trimmed by 4 bases and V by 8 bases; bases with no gene match: 6. Germline CDR1 reads MNHEY; CDR2 reads SMNVEV (reference sequence). CDR3 loop: CASPGQGRNQPQHF. In DNA form, the CDR3 reads TGTGCCAGCCCGGGACAGGGAAGAAATCAGCCCCAGCATTTT.

Turning to this clone: One junction end does not reproduce the germline sequence, and a read error may be involved. The chain has TRBV7-7 and TRBJ2-5, with 10 nucleotides matching TRBD1. From germline, CDR1 is SSHAT and CDR2 FNYEAQ (reference sequence). This CDR3 has 14 residues. The CDR3 DNA reads TGTGCTAGCAGCTTGACAGGGGGCGGGGAGACCCAGTACTTC. The encoded protein is CASSLTGGGETQYF. Complete variable domain (other parts from reference TRBV7-7 and TRBJ2-5): GAGVSQSPRYKVTKRGQDVTLRCDPISSHATLYWYQQALGQGPEFLTYFNYEAQPDKSGLPSDRFSAERPEGSISTLTIQRTEQRDSAMYRCASSLTGGGETQYFGPGTRLLVL.

The CDR3 DNA is TGTGCCAGCAGCTCCCAGACCGGGGAGCTGTTTTTT. It translates to CASSSQTGELFF. The rearrangement joins TRBV13 to TRBJ2-2; D not certain. The V and J ends lost 4 bases and 5 bases respectively, with 5 bases between them. CDR3 size: 12 residues. Germline V gives CDR1 PRHDT, CDR2 FYEKMQ (reference sequence).

This chain connects TRBV6-5 to TRBJ2-2; no reliable D call. Germline V gene data show CDR1 as MNHEY and CDR2 as SVGAGI. The V and J ends lost 5 bases and 5 bases respectively, with 9 bases between them. CDR3 length: 13 residues. The DNA of the CDR3 is TGTGCCAGCAGTCTCACAAGTACCGGGGAGCTGTTTTTT. This translates into CASSLTSTGELFF.

J is TRBJ2-2 and V is TRBV9; D might be TRBD1 (8 bases). V was pared by 0 bases and J by 4 bases, with 16 bases between. CDR3 length equals 17 residues. Germline V CDR1 and CDR2: SGDLS, YYNGEE. CDR3 region: CASSVDPTGGVTGELFF. The CDR3 DNA sequence: TGTGCCAGCAGCGTAGACCCTACAGGGGGGGTCACCGGGGAGCTGTTTTTT. Using reference TRBV9 and TRBJ2-2 for the parts outside the CDR3, the full variable domain is DSGVTQTPKHLITATGQRVTLRCSPRSGDLSVYWYQQSLDQGLQFLIQYYNGEERAKGNILERFSAQQFPDLHSELNLSSLELGDSALYFCASSVDPTGGVTGELFFGEGSRLTVL.

The rearrangement uses TRBV11-2 and TRBJ2-2, with a weak D call TRBD1 (5 bases). The length of the CDR3 is 16 residues. Trimming took 0 bases from V and 4 from J, leaving 12 bases between them. Per the germline V gene, CDR1 is SGHAT and CDR2 is FQNNGV. The CDR3 loop reads CASSLDQGVTTGELFF. CDR3 sequence (DNA): TGTGCCAGCAGCTTAGATCAAGGGGTTACCACCGGGGAGCTGTTTTTT. Together with reference TRBV11-2 and TRBJ2-2, the CDR3 gives the full variable domain: EAGVAQSPRYKIIEKRQSVAFWCNPISGHATLYWYQQILGQGPKLLIQFQNNGVVDDSQLPKDRFSAERLKGVDSTLKIQPAKLEDSAVYLCASSLDQGVTTGELFFGEGSRLTVL.

V and J are TRBV27 and TRBJ1-5; the match to TRBD1 covers 8 bases. CDR1 is MNHEY and CDR2 is SMNVEV in the germline V gene (reference sequence). The CDR3 is 14 amino acids. J was trimmed by 2 bases and V by 5 bases; bases with no gene match: 2. CDR3 in amino acids: CASSLGQGNQPQHF. The CDR3 bases are TGTGCCAGCAGTCTGGGACAGGGCAATCAGCCCCAGCATTTT.

The chain has TRBV6-5 and TRBJ2-7; 7 bases match TRBD1. The germline V gene encodes CDR1 MNHEY and CDR2 SVGAGI. J was trimmed by 0 bases and V by 5 bases; bases with no gene match: 1. The CDR3 contains 13 residues. The CDR3 coding sequence is TGTGCCAGCAGTGGGACAGACTCCTACGAGCAGTACTTC. It codes for CASSGTDSYEQYF.

This chain joins TRBV6-1 and TRBJ2-1, with 12 nucleotides matching TRBD2. The CDR3 contains 14 residues. V trimming: 8 bases; J trimming: 6 bases; junction bases outside the gene matches: 5. Germline values: CDR1 MNHNS, CDR2 SASEGT. This chain's CDR3 is CASGLAGTPNEQFF. The CDR3 DNA reads TGTGCCAGCGGACTAGCGGGGACCCCCAATGAGCAGTTCTTC.

The rearrangement joins TRBV11-1 to TRBJ2-5, with TRBD2 matching 13 bases. CDR3 length: 16 residues. Losses at the gene ends were 5 bases for V and 5 bases for J; bases not matched to a gene: 8. Per germline, CDR1 SGHAT and CDR2 FQDESV (reference sequence). Here the CDR3 reads CASSLGLAGVGETQYF. The CDR3 DNA is TGTGCCAGCAGCCTTGGACTAGCGGGAGTCGGGGAGACCCAGTACTTC.

The rearrangement joins TRBV19 to TRBJ2-4; 14 bases are shared with TRBD2. Germline CDR1 is LNHDA and CDR2 is SQIVND (reference sequence). The CDR3 runs to 20 residues. Trimming took 3 bases from V and 4 from J; bases not matched to a gene: 14. This CDR3 is CASSILPGLAGAQGKNIQYF. As DNA, the CDR3 is TGTGCCAGTAGTATTCTCCCGGGACTAGCGGGAGCCCAGGGGAAAAACATTCAGTACTTC.

This clone was detected only a few times. The chain couples TRBV29-1 to TRBJ1-1; TRBD1 agrees at 7 bases. This CDR3 is built from 14 residues. CDR1 and CDR2 (germline): SQVTM, ANQGSEA. J gave up 2 bases and V 7 bases, and 10 bases lay outside the gene matches. DNA of the CDR3: TGCAGCGCCTCTTACAACAGGGGAAACACTGAAGCTTTCTTT. It encodes CSASYNRGNTEAFF.

This chain connects TRBV6-5 to TRBJ2-7, with 7 bases that match TRBD1. This CDR3 contains 14 residues. V lost 5 bases to trimming and J lost 7 bases; unmatched junction nucleotides: 11. Per the germline V gene, CDR1 is MNHEY and CDR2 is SVGAGI. CDR3 region: CASSHITGAAEQYF. The CDR3 DNA reads as TGTGCCAGCAGTCATATAACAGGGGCGGCTGAGCAGTACTTC.

The CDR3 loop reads CASSQGQGLSTEAFF. CDR3 bases: TGTGCCAGTAGTCAGGGACAGGGTCTTTCCACTGAAGCTTTCTTT. The chain couples TRBV19 to TRBJ1-1, with 9 bases matching TRBD1. Losses at the gene ends were 5 bases for V and 4 bases for J; bases not matched to a gene: 8. CDR1 and CDR2 from the germline V gene are LNHDA and SQIVND (reference sequence). This CDR3 spans 15 amino acids.

The CDR3 loop is CSVEALAGRGYEQYF. The CDR3 bases are TGCAGCGTTGAGGCACTAGCGGGGAGGGGCTACGAGCAGTACTTC. This chain links TRBV29-1 with TRBJ2-7; 10 nucleotides line up with TRBD2. Germline loops: CDR1 SQVTM, CDR2 ANQGSEA. This CDR3 has 15 residues. With 3 bases clipped from V and 3 bases from J, the junction kept 8 bases outside the gene matches.

The V call is TRBV6-5, the J call TRBJ2-3; 8 nucleotides line up with TRBD2. Germline-derived CDR1 and CDR2 are MNHEY and SVGAGI. This CDR3 comprises 15 residues. With V trimmed by 8 bases and J by 5 bases, 12 bases remained unmatched. DNA of the CDR3: TGTGCCAGCCGACTACGTGCGGGAGGTCTAGATACGCAGTATTTT. This codes for CASRLRAGGLDTQYF.

This chain connects TRBV6-5 to TRBJ2-3; 7 bases agree with TRBD2. This CDR3 is 15 amino acids long. Germline values: CDR1 MNHEY, CDR2 SVGAGI. V shed 5 bases, J shed 9 bases, and the junction held 14 bases outside the gene matches. CDR3 coding DNA: TGTGCCAGCAGTCCAACCTCCTTCGGGAGGAACACGCAGTATTTT. Encoded protein: CASSPTSFGRNTQYF.

The V gene is TRBV5-1, the J gene TRBJ2-4; tentative D call: TRBD2 (7 bases). The CDR3 is made up of 16 amino acids. Germline V lookup: CDR1 SGHRS, CDR2 YFSETQ. The V end was cut by 5 bases, the J end by 5 bases, with 20 bases between. The CDR3: CASRAGTNAGENIQYF. The DNA of the CDR3 is TGCGCCAGCAGGGCCGGGACAAACGCGGGGGAAAACATTCAGTACTTC. Using reference TRBV5-1 and TRBJ2-4 for the parts outside the CDR3, the full variable domain is KAGVTQTPRYLIKTRGQQVTLSCSPISGHRSVSWYQQTPGQGLQFLFEYFSETQRNKGNFPGRFSGRQFSNSRSEMNVSTLELGDSALYLCASRAGTNAGENIQYFGAGTRLSVL.

V and J are TRBV21-1 and TRBJ1-1; the D call TRBD1 from the table was never checked on the DNA. TRBV21-1 is an annotated pseudogene. The CDR3 is made up of 12 amino acids. The CDR3 region has the DNA TGTGCCAGCAGCCTGGTGCAGACTGAAGCTTTCTTT. It yields the protein CASSLVQTEAFF.

The chain recombines TRBV27 with TRBJ1-1; possibly TRBD1 for D (5 bases). Trimming pared 1 base from V and 5 bases from J, leaving 14 bases between. In germline, CDR1 is MNHEY, CDR2 SMNVEV (reference sequence). This CDR3 has 15 residues. The CDR3 sequence: CASSLFDSSLTEAFF. The CDR3 DNA is TGTGCCAGCAGTTTATTTGACAGTTCTTTAACTGAAGCTTTCTTT.

The V call is TRBV10-3, the J call TRBJ2-1; 7 positions agree with TRBD2. This CDR3 comprises 14 residues. V was clipped by 7 bases and J by 5 bases; unmatched bases: 8. Germline V gene sequence: CDR1 ENHRY, CDR2 SYGVKD. The CDR3 DNA follows: TGTGCCATCACATGGCGGGAGAACCACAATGAGCAGTTCTTC. Translating gives CAITWRENHNEQFF.

The DNA of the CDR3 is TGTGCCAGCAGCCCTACAAACAGGGGAGAGTACACCGGGGAGCTGTTTTTT. Translation: CASSPTNRGEYTGELFF. The chain has TRBV9 and TRBJ2-2; 7 nucleotides line up with TRBD1. V was pared by 4 bases and J by 3 bases, with 12 bases of the junction left unmatched. Germline-derived CDR1 and CDR2 are SGDLS and YYNGEE. The CDR3 totals 17 residues.

The chain has TRBV28 and TRBJ2-7, with 9 bases aligning to TRBD2. Germline V gives CDR1 MDHEN, CDR2 SYDVKM. The CDR3 runs 14 residues. Germline trimming cut 7 bases from V and 3 bases from J; bases unmatched to any gene: 7. The CDR3 here is CASTLRAGGYEQYF. The CDR3, as DNA: TGTGCCAGCACCCTAAGAGCGGGAGGCTACGAGCAGTACTTC.

V is TRBV9 and J is TRBJ2-7; D perhaps matches TRBD1 (5 bases). V lost 4 bases and J 5 bases, leaving 19 bases between the germline ends. This CDR3 has 15 residues. In germline, CDR1 is SGDLS, CDR2 YYNGEE. This CDR3 is CASSSDIGGANEQYF. The CDR3 DNA reads TGTGCCAGCAGCTCGGATATCGGTGGGGCCAACGAGCAGTACTTC.